Listed below are T cell receptor beta chains from one sample, sequenced in a study of blood T cell repertoires in COVID-19. Repertoires were generated with immunoSEQ multiplex PCR, while TCRdb's copy carries only in-frame clones and drops some. The table has about 66,000 clones, 90% to 95% seen once. Material for sequencing was peripheral blood. The source is a human donor in a cohort sampled during active COVID-19. The CDR3 runs from the conserved cysteine through the conserved F or W. Each record gives: clone size, V gene, J gene, D gene, CDR3 protein, CDR3 DNA. A D gene is named only where the DNA matches it firmly. Where a row states a size, it is once, few, many or the class of an expanded clone; other rows omit it.

abundance: .; v_gene: TRBV2; j_gene: TRBJ1-3; d_gene: .; CDR3aa: CASSDVQYSGNTIYF; CDR3nt: TGTGCCAGCAGTGACGTACAGTATTCCGGAAACACCATATATTTT
abundance: .; v_gene: TRBV28; j_gene: TRBJ1-5; d_gene: TRBD1; CDR3aa: CASSGGTANQPQHF; CDR3nt: TGTGCCAGCAGTGGGGGGACAGCCAATCAGCCCCAGCATTTT
abundance: once; v_gene: TRBV6-4; j_gene: TRBJ2-3; d_gene: TRBD2; CDR3aa: CASSLTSGADTQYF; CDR3nt: TGTGCCAGCAGTTTGACTAGCGGGGCAGATACGCAGTATTTT
abundance: .; v_gene: TRBV21-1; j_gene: TRBJ2-7; d_gene: .; CDR3aa: CASSKDLTSGSYEQYF; CDR3nt: TGTGCCAGCAGCAAAGATCTGACTAGCGGTTCCTACGAGCAGTACTTC
abundance: .; v_gene: TRBV3-1/TRBV3-2; j_gene: TRBJ2-1; d_gene: .; CDR3aa: CASSQEWGANEQFF; CDR3nt: TGTGCCAGCAGCCAAGAATGGGGAGCCAATGAGCAGTTCTTC
abundance: once; v_gene: TRBV7-2; j_gene: TRBJ2-7; d_gene: TRBD2; CDR3aa: CASSLALSGGRHEQYF; CDR3nt: TGTGCCAGCAGCTTAGCGCTGAGCGGGGGAAGACACGAGCAGTACTTC
abundance: .; v_gene: TRBV27; j_gene: TRBJ2-1; d_gene: .; CDR3aa: CASSSRDSREQFF; CDR3nt: TGTGCCAGCAGTTCCCGGGACTCCCGAGAGCAGTTCTTC
abundance: .; v_gene: TRBV7-3; j_gene: TRBJ2-5; d_gene: .; CDR3aa: CASSLSGTQETQYF; CDR3nt: TGTGCCAGCAGCTTAAGTGGCACCCAAGAGACCCAGTACTTC
abundance: once; v_gene: TRBV7-6; j_gene: TRBJ1-1; d_gene: .; CDR3aa: CASSLGQENTEAFF; CDR3nt: TGTGCCAGCAGCTTAGGACAGGAGAACACTGAAGCTTTCTTT
abundance: once; v_gene: TRBV18; j_gene: TRBJ1-4; d_gene: .; CDR3aa: CASSPAPGIATNEKLFF; CDR3nt: TGTGCCAGCTCACCTGCCCCAGGGATTGCAACTAATGAAAAACTGTTTTTT
abundance: once; v_gene: TRBV9; j_gene: TRBJ2-3; d_gene: TRBD1; CDR3aa: CASSVGEGATTDTQYF; CDR3nt: TGTGCCAGCAGCGTAGGTGAGGGGGCCACCACAGATACGCAGTATTTT
abundance: .; v_gene: TRBV7-2; j_gene: TRBJ1-2; d_gene: .; CDR3aa: CASSLDTGRGAWYTF; CDR3nt: TGTGCCAGCAGCTTGGACACGGGGAGGGGTGCCTGGTACACCTTC
abundance: .; v_gene: TRBV5-1; j_gene: TRBJ1-2; d_gene: TRBD1; CDR3aa: CASSSTGGERGYTF; CDR3nt: TGCGCCAGCAGCTCCACAGGGGGGGAACGTGGCTACACCTTC
abundance: once; v_gene: TRBV19; j_gene: TRBJ1-6; d_gene: .; CDR3aa: CASTPPGGDSPLHF; CDR3nt: TGTGCCAGTACCCCTCCCGGAGGGGACTCACCCCTCCACTTT
abundance: .; v_gene: TRBV6-6; j_gene: TRBJ1-5; d_gene: .; CDR3aa: CASRQGEQPQHF; CDR3nt: TGTGCCAGCAGGCAGGGTGAGCAGCCCCAGCATTTT
abundance: .; v_gene: TRBV5-1; j_gene: TRBJ2-7; d_gene: TRBD1; CDR3aa: CASRRRQGAWEQYF; CDR3nt: TGCGCCAGCAGACGCAGACAGGGGGCGTGGGAGCAGTACTTC
abundance: .; v_gene: TRBV30; j_gene: TRBJ1-2; d_gene: .; CDR3aa: CAWRIGHPYGYTF; CDR3nt: TGTGCCTGGAGGATAGGACACCCCTATGGCTACACCTTC
abundance: .; v_gene: TRBV25-1; j_gene: TRBJ2-1; d_gene: .; CDR3aa: CASQVGSSYNEQFF; CDR3nt: TGTGCCAGCCAAGTGGGGAGCTCCTACAATGAGCAGTTCTTC
abundance: .; v_gene: TRBV11-2; j_gene: TRBJ2-1; d_gene: .; CDR3aa: CASSERNEQFF; CDR3nt: TGTGCCAGCAGCGAGCGCAATGAGCAGTTCTTC
abundance: .; v_gene: TRBV3-1/TRBV3-2; j_gene: TRBJ1-1; d_gene: .; CDR3aa: CASRQGDINTEAFF; CDR3nt: TGTGCCAGCAGACAGGGCGACATTAACACTGAAGCTTTCTTT
abundance: .; v_gene: TRBV6-1; j_gene: TRBJ2-1; d_gene: TRBD2; CDR3aa: CASSEASGSFYNEQFF; CDR3nt: TGTGCCAGCAGTGAAGCTAGCGGGAGTTTCTACAATGAGCAGTTCTTC
abundance: .; v_gene: TRBV5-4; j_gene: TRBJ1-1; d_gene: .; CDR3aa: CASTSMTGNTEAFF; CDR3nt: TGTGCCAGCACCTCCATGACAGGGAACACTGAAGCTTTCTTT
abundance: .; v_gene: TRBV2; j_gene: TRBJ2-7; d_gene: .; CDR3aa: CASSEGQYEQYF; CDR3nt: TGTGCCAGCAGTGAAGGACAGTACGAGCAGTACTTC
abundance: .; v_gene: TRBV29-1; j_gene: TRBJ2-1; d_gene: .; CDR3aa: CSASHVNEQFF; CDR3nt: TGCAGCGCTTCACACGTGAATGAGCAGTTCTTC
abundance: .; v_gene: TRBV10-3; j_gene: TRBJ1-5; d_gene: .; CDR3aa: CATRWAGSNQPQHF; CDR3nt: TGTGCCACGCGCTGGGCCGGTAGCAATCAGCCCCAGCATTTT
abundance: .; v_gene: TRBV5-1; j_gene: TRBJ2-1; d_gene: TRBD2; CDR3aa: CASSYLAGGLVNEQFF; CDR3nt: TGCGCCAGCAGCTATCTAGCGGGGGGGCTTGTCAATGAGCAGTTCTTC
abundance: .; v_gene: TRBV7-2; j_gene: TRBJ1-6; d_gene: .; CDR3aa: CASSLAASYNSPLHF; CDR3nt: TGTGCCAGCAGCTTAGCGGCAAGCTATAATTCACCCCTCCACTTT
abundance: .; v_gene: TRBV28; j_gene: TRBJ2-2; d_gene: TRBD1; CDR3aa: CASSLSDRDTGELFF; CDR3nt: TGTGCCAGCAGTTTATCTGACAGGGACACCGGGGAGCTGTTTTTT
abundance: .; v_gene: TRBV24-1; j_gene: TRBJ2-1; d_gene: .; CDR3aa: CATSPKTGWDYNEQFF; CDR3nt: TGTGCCACCAGCCCCAAAACAGGGTGGGACTACAATGAGCAGTTCTTC
abundance: once; v_gene: TRBV10-3; j_gene: TRBJ1-1; d_gene: TRBD1; CDR3aa: CAISGTGGTEAFF; CDR3nt: TGTGCCATCAGTGGGACAGGGGGCACTGAAGCTTTCTTT
abundance: .; v_gene: TRBV7-2; j_gene: TRBJ1-4; d_gene: TRBD1; CDR3aa: CASSLEGQNNEKLFF; CDR3nt: TGTGCCAGCAGCTTAGAGGGACAGAATAATGAAAAACTGTTTTTT
abundance: few; v_gene: TRBV7-9; j_gene: TRBJ2-7; d_gene: .; CDR3aa: CASSRASSYEQYF; CDR3nt: TGTGCCAGCAGCCGCGCGAGCTCCTACGAGCAGTACTTC
abundance: .; v_gene: TRBV10-1; j_gene: TRBJ2-2; d_gene: .; CDR3aa: CASSEYRTTTGELFF; CDR3nt: TGCGCCAGCAGTGAGTACAGGACAACCACCGGGGAGCTGTTTTTT
abundance: .; v_gene: TRBV5-1; j_gene: TRBJ2-3; d_gene: TRBD2; CDR3aa: CASSLAVGGTDTQYF; CDR3nt: TGCGCCAGCAGCTTGGCCGTGGGGGGGACAGATACGCAGTATTTT
abundance: .; v_gene: TRBV19; j_gene: TRBJ2-6; d_gene: .; CDR3aa: CASRGTGSGANVLTF; CDR3nt: TGTGCCAGTAGGGGAACAGGGTCTGGGGCCAACGTCCTGACTTTC
abundance: .; v_gene: TRBV6-5; j_gene: TRBJ2-1; d_gene: TRBD2; CDR3aa: CASSWTSGRGNEQFF; CDR3nt: TGTGCCAGCAGTTGGACTAGCGGGAGAGGTAATGAGCAGTTCTTC